This T cell receptor (beta chain) is from a study of blood T cell repertoires in COVID-19. Study information: Samples taken during acute and convalescent COVID-19 were collected in the United States, Italy and Spain. T cells, B-cell-depleted T cells, or PBMCs provided the cDNA or gDNA that served as material.

Per the original data handling: Amplified reference gene primers provided the basis for estimating nucleated cell counts. Produced via immunoSEQ multiplex PCR; TCRdb's table is partial and in-frame only. V, J and clone size are those of that table, while D and trimming were read from the DNA. The sample records 110,000 to 150,000 clones, around nine tenths being singletons. Germline loops: CDR1 SNHLY, CDR2 FYNNEI. V gave up 0 bases and J gave up 0 bases, with 21 bases separating them. CDR3 length: 19 residues. The source of this sequence is a human donor in a cohort sampled during active COVID-19. This chain joins TRBV2 and TRBJ2-7; perhaps TRBD1 as D (8 bases). Sample: peripheral blood. As DNA, the CDR3 is TGTGCCAGCAGTGAAGCGCTTCCACAGGGGGGGGGACGCTCCTACGAGCAGTACTTC. Translated, it gives CASSEALPQGGGRSYEQYF. The full variable domain, rest sourced from reference TRBV2 and TRBJ2-7, is EPEVTQTPSHQVTQMGQEVILRCVPISNHLYFYWYRQILGQKVEFLVSFYNNEISEKSEIFDDQFSVERPDGSNFTLKIRSTKLEDSAMYFCASSEALPQGGGRSYEQYFGPGTRLTVT.